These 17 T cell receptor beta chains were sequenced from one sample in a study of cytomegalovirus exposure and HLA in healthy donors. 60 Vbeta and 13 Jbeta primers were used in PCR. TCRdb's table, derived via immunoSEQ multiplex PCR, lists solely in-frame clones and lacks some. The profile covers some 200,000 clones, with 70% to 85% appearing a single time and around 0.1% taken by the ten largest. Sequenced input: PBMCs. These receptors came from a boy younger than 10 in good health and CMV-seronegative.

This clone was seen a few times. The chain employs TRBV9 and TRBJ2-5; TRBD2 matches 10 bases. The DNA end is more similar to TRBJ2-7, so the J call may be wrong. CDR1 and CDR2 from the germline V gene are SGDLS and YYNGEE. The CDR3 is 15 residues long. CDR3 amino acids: CASSVSAGGSYEQYF. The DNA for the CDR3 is TGTGCCAGCAGCGTTTCAGCGGGGGGGTCCTACGAGCAGTACTTC.

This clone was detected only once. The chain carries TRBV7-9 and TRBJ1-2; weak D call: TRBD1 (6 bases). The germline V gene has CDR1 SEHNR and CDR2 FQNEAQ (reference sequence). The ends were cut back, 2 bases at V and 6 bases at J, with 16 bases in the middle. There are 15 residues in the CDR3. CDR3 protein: CASSLIRGRGDGYTF. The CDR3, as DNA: TGTGCCAGCAGCTTAATCAGGGGCCGAGGTGATGGCTACACCTTC.

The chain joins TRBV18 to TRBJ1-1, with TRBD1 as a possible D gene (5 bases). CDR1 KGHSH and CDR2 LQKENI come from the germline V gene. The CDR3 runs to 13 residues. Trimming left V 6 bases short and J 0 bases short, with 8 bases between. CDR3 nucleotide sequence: TGTGCCAGCTCCGGGGGAGTGAACACTGAAGCTTTCTTT. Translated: CASSGGVNTEAFF.

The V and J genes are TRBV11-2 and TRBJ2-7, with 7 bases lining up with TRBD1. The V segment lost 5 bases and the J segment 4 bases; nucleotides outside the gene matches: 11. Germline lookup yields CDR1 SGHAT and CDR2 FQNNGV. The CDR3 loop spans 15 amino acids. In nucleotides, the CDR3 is TGTGCCAGCAGCCAGGTGTTGACAGGGCGGTACGAGCAGTACTTC. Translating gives CASSQVLTGRYEQYF.

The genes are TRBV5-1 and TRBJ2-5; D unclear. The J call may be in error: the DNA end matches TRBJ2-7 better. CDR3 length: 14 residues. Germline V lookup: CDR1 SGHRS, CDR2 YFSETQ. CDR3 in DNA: TGCGCCAGCAGCTTCGGTCTCGCATCCTACGAGCAGTACTTC. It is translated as CASSFGLASYEQYF.

CDR3 bases: TGTGCCAGCAGCATAAACCCGGGACAGGGTTACGAGCAGTACTTC. It specifies CASSINPGQGYEQYF. The rearrangement uses TRBV7-2 and TRBJ2-7, with 9 nucleotides matching TRBD1. V dropped 5 bases and J dropped 4; count of bases not matched to a gene: 9. Germline V gene sequence: CDR1 SGHTA, CDR2 FQGNSA. The CDR3 is 15 residues long.

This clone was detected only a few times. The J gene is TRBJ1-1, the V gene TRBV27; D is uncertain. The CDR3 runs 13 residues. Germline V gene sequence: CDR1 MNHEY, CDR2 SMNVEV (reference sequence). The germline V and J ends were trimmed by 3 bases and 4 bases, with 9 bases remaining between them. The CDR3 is CASSFRDITEAFF. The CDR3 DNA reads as TGTGCCAGCAGTTTTAGAGACATCACTGAAGCTTTCTTT.

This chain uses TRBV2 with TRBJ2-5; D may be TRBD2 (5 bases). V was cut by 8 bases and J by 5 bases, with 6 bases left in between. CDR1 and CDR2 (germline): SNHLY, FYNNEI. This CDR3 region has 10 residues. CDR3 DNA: TGTGCCAGCGGGGAGGAGACCCAGTACTTC. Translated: CASGEETQYF.

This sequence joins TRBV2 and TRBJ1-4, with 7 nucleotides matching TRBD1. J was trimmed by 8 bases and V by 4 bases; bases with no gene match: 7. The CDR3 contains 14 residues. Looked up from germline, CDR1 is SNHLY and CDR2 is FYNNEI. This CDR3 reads CASSGVRGSEKLFF. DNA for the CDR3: TGTGCCAGCAGTGGGGTCAGGGGGAGCGAAAAACTGTTTTTT.

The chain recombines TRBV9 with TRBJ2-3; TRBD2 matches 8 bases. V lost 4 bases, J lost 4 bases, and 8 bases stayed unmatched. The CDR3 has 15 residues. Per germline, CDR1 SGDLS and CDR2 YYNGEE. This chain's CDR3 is CASSLRGGQADTQYF. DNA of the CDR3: TGTGCCAGCAGCCTTCGGGGGGGCCAAGCAGATACGCAGTATTTT.

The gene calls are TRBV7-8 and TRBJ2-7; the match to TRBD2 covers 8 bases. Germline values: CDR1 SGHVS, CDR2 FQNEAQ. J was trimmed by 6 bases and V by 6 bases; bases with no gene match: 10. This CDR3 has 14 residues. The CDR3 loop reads CASRTGTSGSEQYF. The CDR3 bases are TGTGCCAGCAGGACCGGGACTAGTGGATCCGAGCAGTACTTC.

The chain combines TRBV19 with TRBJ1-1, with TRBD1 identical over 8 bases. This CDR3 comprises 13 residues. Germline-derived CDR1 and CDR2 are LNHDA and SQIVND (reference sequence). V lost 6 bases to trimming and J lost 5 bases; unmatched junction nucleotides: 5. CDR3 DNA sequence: TGTGCCAGTAGCCCACAGGGGGGGACTGAAGCTTTCTTT. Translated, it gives CASSPQGGTEAFF.

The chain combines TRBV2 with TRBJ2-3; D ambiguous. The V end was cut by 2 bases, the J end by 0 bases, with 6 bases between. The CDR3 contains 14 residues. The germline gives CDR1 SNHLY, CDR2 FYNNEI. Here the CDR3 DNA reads TGTGCCAGCAGTGAACAGTCTAGCACAGATACGCAGTATTTT. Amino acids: CASSEQSSTDTQYF.

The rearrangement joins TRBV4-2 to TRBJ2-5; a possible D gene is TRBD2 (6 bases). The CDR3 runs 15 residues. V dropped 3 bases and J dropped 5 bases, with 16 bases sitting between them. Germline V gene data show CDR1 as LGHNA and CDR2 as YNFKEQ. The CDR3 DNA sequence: TGTGCCAGCAGCCAGGACGGGACTTTAACCGAGACCCAGTACTTC. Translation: CASSQDGTLTETQYF.

The CDR3 bases are TGTGCCAGCAGACCGGACTCTCTTAGGGAGACCCAGTACTTC. Its protein product is CASRPDSLRETQYF. This chain connects TRBV6-1 to TRBJ2-5; D might be TRBD2 (5 bases). This CDR3 is built from 14 residues. V was cut by 6 bases and J by 5 bases, with 16 bases left in between. Germline V lookup: CDR1 MNHNS, CDR2 SASEGT.

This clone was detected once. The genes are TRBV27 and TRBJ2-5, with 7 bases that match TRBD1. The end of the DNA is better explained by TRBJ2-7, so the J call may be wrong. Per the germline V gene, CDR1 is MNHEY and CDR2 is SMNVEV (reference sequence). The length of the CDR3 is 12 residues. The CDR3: CASGRQGYEQYF. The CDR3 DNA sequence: TGTGCCAGCGGGCGACAGGGCTACGAGCAGTACTTC.

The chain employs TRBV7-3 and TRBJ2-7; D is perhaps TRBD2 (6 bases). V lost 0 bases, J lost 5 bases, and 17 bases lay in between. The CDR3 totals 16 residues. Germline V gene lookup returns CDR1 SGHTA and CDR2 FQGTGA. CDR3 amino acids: CASSLTRGGNFHEQYF. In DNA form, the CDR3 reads TGTGCCAGCAGCTTAACGCGGGGCGGCAATTTCCACGAGCAGTACTTC.